A selection of T cell receptor beta chains follows, all from one sample in a study of T cells after yellow fever vaccination. TCRdb fed the 5' RACE reads into MiXCR, producing one record per CDR3 protein. The profile shows about 320,000 distinct CDR3 sequences, around 13% of them singletons. The source was CD4+ T cells sorted from PBMCs, collected 15 days after the yellow fever booster vaccination. All receptors come from a man aged 18 to 35 who received the YFV17D yellow fever vaccine. Each CDR3 is given with its conserved first and last residue. The D gene is left open where the match is weak. A row's size may be missing; if present it is once, few, many or a size class.

j_call clone_size d_call v_call cdr3_aa cdr3_nt
TRBJ2-3 few NA TRBV5-1 CASSSSGFWGDTQYF TGCGCCAGCAGCTCGTCGGGGTTCTGGGGAGATACGCAGTATTTT
TRBJ2-1 few NA TRBV20-1 CSAAGGRSYNEQFF TGCAGTGCGGCCGGGGGGCGCTCCTACAATGAGCAGTTCTTC
TRBJ1-1 many NA TRBV5-6 CASSPWPAGQTFEAFF TGTGCCAGCAGCCCTTGGCCGGCAGGGCAGACTTTCGAAGCTTTCTTT
TRBJ1-6 few NA TRBV12-3/TRBV12-4 CASSRRDSPLHF TGTGCCAGCAGTCGGAGGGACTCACCCCTCCACTTT
TRBJ1-2 NA NA TRBV5-1 CASSPRQGLGGYTF TGCGCCAGCAGCCCGCGGCAGGGCCTGGGTGGCTACACCTTC
TRBJ2-3 few TRBD1 TRBV6-2/TRBV6-3 CASSADRVPDTQYF TGTGCCAGCAGTGCGGACAGGGTTCCAGATACGCAGTATTTT
TRBJ1-4 few NA TRBV5-1 CASSRVDPTNEKLFF TGCGCCAGCAGCCGCGTGGATCCAACTAATGAAAAACTGTTTTTT
TRBJ2-3 NA TRBD1 TRBV5-5 CASSSTGGQDTQYF TGTGCCAGCAGCTCAACAGGGGGCCAAGATACGCAGTATTTT
TRBJ1-2 few NA TRBV5-1 CASRGGSSRGYTF TGCGCCAGCCGGGGTGGCTCTTCGAGAGGCTACACCTTC
TRBJ2-3 NA NA TRBV11-2 CASSRVTAGTDTQYF TGTGCCAGCAGCCGCGTCACAGCTGGCACAGATACGCAGTATTTT
TRBJ1-1 few NA TRBV4-3 CASSQLGMNTEAFF TGCGCCAGCAGCCAACTGGGGATGAACACTGAAGCTTTCTTT
TRBJ2-1 NA TRBD1 TRBV9 CASSVGQGDEQFF TGTGCCAGCAGCGTTGGGCAGGGGGATGAGCAGTTCTTC
TRBJ2-3 few TRBD2 TRBV20-1 CSARVAGAPDTQYF TGCAGTGCTAGAGTAGCGGGGGCCCCAGATACGCAGTATTTT
TRBJ2-3 many NA TRBV7-2 CASSLVVTDTQYF TGTGCCAGCAGCTTAGTGGTCACAGATACGCAGTATTTT
TRBJ2-5 few TRBD2 TRBV7-3 CASSSLAAPMETQYF TGTGCCAGCAGCTCCCTAGCGGCCCCTATGGAGACCCAGTACTTC
TRBJ2-2 once NA TRBV20-1 CSARMGWTGELFF TGCAGTGCTAGAATGGGTTGGACCGGGGAGCTGTTTTTT
TRBJ2-2 many TRBD1 TRBV5-1 CASSRTGGYTGELFF TGTGCCAGCAGCAGGACAGGGGGGTACACCGGGGAGCTGTTTTTT
TRBJ2-7 few NA TRBV6-5 CASSSPLRDGNPGQYF TGTGCCAGCAGTTCTCCGCTCCGGGACGGCAATCCAGGGCAGTACTTC
TRBJ2-3 NA TRBD2 TRBV24-1 CATSAQGGGTQYF TGTGCCACCAGTGCCCAGGGCGGGGGTACGCAGTATTTT
TRBJ1-5 few NA TRBV24-1 CATSDFGVNDQPQHF TGTGCCACCAGTGATTTCGGGGTGAACGATCAGCCCCAGCATTTT
TRBJ1-2 few TRBD1 TRBV7-2 CASSRQGTNYGYTF TGTGCCAGCAGCCGACAGGGGACTAACTATGGCTACACCTTC
TRBJ1-4 few TRBD1 TRBV6-5 CASSNPGTDNEKLFF TGTGCCAGCAGTAACCCCGGGACAGATAATGAAAAACTGTTTTTT
TRBJ1-5 NA NA TRBV20-1 CSARDAGREGNQPQHF TGCAGTGCTAGAGATGCGGGCCGGGAGGGCAATCAGCCCCAGCATTTT
TRBJ1-5 few NA TRBV18 CASSSDQNQPQHF TGTGCCAGCTCATCCGACCAGAATCAGCCCCAGCATTTT
TRBJ1-2 NA NA TRBV12-3/TRBV12-4 CASSLAGPIYGYTF TGTGCCAGCAGTTTAGCGGGGCCCATCTATGGCTACACCTTC
TRBJ2-4 few NA TRBV7-3 CASSLIWQGPQILQYF TGTGCCAGCAGCTTAATTTGGCAGGGTCCCCAAATCCTTCAGTACTTC
TRBJ2-1 NA TRBD2 TRBV6-6 CASSWSGGGGNEQFF TGTGCCAGCAGTTGGTCGGGAGGGGGAGGCAATGAGCAGTTCTTC
TRBJ1-2 NA TRBD1 TRBV24-1 CATSDSTGTGDNYGYTF TGTGCCACCAGTGATTCCACCGGGACAGGGGATAACTATGGCTACACCTTC
TRBJ2-5 few TRBD1 TRBV5-1 CASSDRDRGATQYF TGCGCCAGCAGCGACCGGGACAGGGGAGCGACCCAGTACTTC
TRBJ1-1 few NA TRBV12-3/TRBV12-4 CASSFLLGLLKGVNTEAFF TGTGCCAGCAGTTTCCTTTTGGGCCTCCTTAAGGGGGTGAACACTGAAGCTTTCTTT
TRBJ1-4 few NA TRBV20-1 CSAKTGDEKLFF TGCAGTGCCAAGACAGGAGATGAAAAACTGTTTTTT
TRBJ1-1 NA NA TRBV6-2/TRBV6-3 CASSYLHLGTEAFF TGTGCCAGCAGTTACTTGCACCTGGGCACTGAAGCTTTCTTT
TRBJ2-1 NA NA TRBV12-3/TRBV12-4 CASSLGGFFNEQFF TGTGCCAGCAGTTTGGGGGGTTTTTTCAATGAGCAGTTCTTC
TRBJ2-3 NA NA TRBV3-1 CASSQVVSSTDTQYF TGTGCCAGCAGCCAAGTTGTATCTAGCACAGATACGCAGTATTTT
TRBJ2-7 few TRBD1 TRBV6-5 CASTRDSTYEQYF TGTGCCAGTACCAGGGACAGCACCTACGAGCAGTACTTC
TRBJ1-1 many NA TRBV3-2 CASSQDLSGTGDKNTEAFF TGTGCCAGCAGCCAAGATCTTTCCGGGACAGGGGATAAGAACACTGAAGCTTTCTTT
TRBJ2-1 NA NA TRBV7-6 CASSRLFSGSTYNEQFF TGTGCCAGCAGTCGACTCTTCTCCGGGTCCACCTACAATGAGCAGTTCTTC
TRBJ1-2 NA TRBD1 TRBV18 CASSPGPTGDYGYTF TGTGCCAGCTCTCCCGGCCCGACAGGGGACTATGGCTACACCTTC
TRBJ1-5 NA NA TRBV20-1 CSARDWGSNQPQHF TGCAGTGCTAGAGATTGGGGCAGCAATCAGCCCCAGCATTTT
TRBJ2-7 NA NA TRBV27 CASSFRAGSYEQYF TGTGCCAGCAGTTTCCGGGCAGGCTCCTACGAGCAGTACTTC
TRBJ2-5 NA NA TRBV5-1 CASSSLGMVRQETQYF TGCGCCAGCAGCTCCTTGGGGATGGTGCGCCAAGAGACCCAGTACTTC
TRBJ1-2 NA NA TRBV7-2 CASSSWGNYGYTF TGTGCCAGCAGCTCCTGGGGGAACTATGGCTACACCTTC
TRBJ1-1 NA NA TRBV29-1 CSVGGRLALNTEAFF TGCAGCGTTGGGGGACGCTTGGCTTTGAACACTGAAGCTTTCTTT
TRBJ2-1 NA TRBD2 TRBV10-1 CASSASGGVGEQFF TGCGCCAGCAGTGCTAGCGGGGGAGTCGGTGAGCAGTTCTTC
TRBJ2-7 few NA TRBV3-1 CASSPRRQSYEQYF TGTGCCAGCAGCCCCCGTCGACAGTCCTACGAGCAGTACTTC
TRBJ2-7 few TRBD1 TRBV12-3/TRBV12-4 CASRSGTASYEQYF TGTGCCAGCAGATCCGGGACAGCGTCCTACGAGCAGTACTTC
TRBJ1-1 few NA TRBV10-3 CAISERGRDTEAFF TGTGCCATCAGTGAGCGGGGGAGGGACACTGAAGCTTTCTTT
TRBJ2-3 NA TRBD2 TRBV7-2 CASSYGGATDTQYF TGTGCCAGCAGCTACGGGGGGGCCACAGATACGCAGTATTTT
TRBJ2-5 NA NA TRBV20-1 CSARGPSKETQYF TGCAGTGCCCGGGGGCCTAGCAAAGAGACCCAGTACTTC
TRBJ2-1 few TRBD2 TRBV5-1 CASSGAGNLYNEQFF TGCGCCAGCAGCGGAGCGGGAAATCTATACAATGAGCAGTTCTTC
TRBJ1-6 NA NA TRBV2 CASSGGYDSPLHF TGTGCCAGCAGTGGTGGATACGATTCACCCCTCCACTTT
TRBJ2-2 many TRBD1 TRBV12-3/TRBV12-4 CASRGQEDTGELFF TGTGCCAGCAGGGGACAGGAGGACACCGGGGAGCTGTTTTTT